This paragraph reports one T cell receptor (beta chain). No antigen is known for it. This sample stems from a study of chemoradiotherapy in HPV16-positive cancers. General study points: Candidate HPV-specific clones and E7-related TCR motifs grew in tumor during treatment. For HPV16-positive patients, expanding HPV-responsive T cells associated with longer recurrence-free survival.

The repertoire was sequenced with immunoSEQ multiplex PCR; TCRdb's copy has only in-frame clones and lacks some. This sample yields 6,500 or so clones, of which roughly nine tenths are seen a single time; around 9% belongs to the top ten. CDR3 length: 15 residues. The V end was cut by 6 bases, the J end by 2 bases, with 17 bases between. Germline V gives CDR1 MNHEY, CDR2 SVGAGI. Sequencing was performed on tumor tissue, taken from a patient who underwent chemoradiotherapy. V is TRBV6-5 and J is TRBJ2-7; D is perhaps TRBD2 (7 bases). The sequence was obtained from a human donor with HPV-associated anogenital cancer. The CDR3 protein is CASSPSRGATYEQYF. Written as DNA, the CDR3 is TGTGCCAGCAGCCCCTCCCGGGGGGCAACCTACGAGCAGTACTTC.